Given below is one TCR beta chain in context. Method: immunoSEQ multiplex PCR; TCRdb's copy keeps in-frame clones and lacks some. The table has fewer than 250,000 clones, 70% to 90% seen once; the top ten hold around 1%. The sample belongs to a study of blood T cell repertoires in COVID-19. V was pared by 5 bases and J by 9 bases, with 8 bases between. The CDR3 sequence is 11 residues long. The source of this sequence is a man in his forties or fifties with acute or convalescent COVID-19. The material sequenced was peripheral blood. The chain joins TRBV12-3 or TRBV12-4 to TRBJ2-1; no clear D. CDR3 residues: CASSEISEQFF. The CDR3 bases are TGTGCCAGCAGTGAAATCAGTGAGCAGTTCTTC.